The text below deals with one TCR beta chain. This clone has a single count. Its antigen is unknown. There are no base qualities to consult, and no much larger clone falls within one base. The data belong to a study of multiple sclerosis patients with progressive multifocal leukoencephalopathy (dated by TCRdb to between 2018 and 2021). Turning to the overall study: Controls were five natalizumab-treated MS patients who did not develop PML, sampled longitudinally. The study examined peripheral T and B cells of MS patients who developed PML (4 under natalizumab, 1 after alemtuzumab) and treated patients who did not. The goal of the study was to detect any JC virus-specific or public T-cell expansions that arose at the time of PML onset. A couple of patients on natalizumab who later developed PML were tracked over time from before therapy, through 6 and 12 months, up to PML onset.

The CDR3 runs 17 amino acids, cysteine and phenylalanine included. CDR3 DNA only is kept here, 51 bases in frame from base 1. The CDR1 and CDR2 encoded by the germline V gene (reference sequence) are LNHNV and YYDKDF. Deletion took 0 bases off V and 3 bases off J, with a span of 15 bases between the germline ends. The sample's time point, from its label and the paper: before natalizumab initiation. All listed patients had previously received interferon beta, and all PML patients were female. Before the first natalizumab infusion, T0 blood samples were collected. Ficoll-Hypaque density gradient centrifugation was used to isolate peripheral blood mononuclear cells. Results the study describes overall, beyond this receptor: Analysis was restricted to peripheral blood, although for natalizumab-associated PML, cerebrospinal fluid or brain lymphocytes might be more informative. At the time PML developed, no common TRBV or TRBJ gene usage or preferential TRBV-TRBJ pairings were detected. Because of the small, descriptive cohort, whether findings reflect JC virus infection or general immunocompromise remained unclear. Less diverse TRB repertoires in most PML patients were suggested by lower normalized Shannon entropy, whereas values near 1 were observed in the natalizumab-treated controls. Although TRB clones above 0.5% frequency turned up only in PML patients, the clones expanded at PML onset were already present before and during natalizumab therapy.

TRB CDR3 regions were amplified from genomic DNA with the immunoSEQ two-step multiplex PCR at survey-level depth. To estimate template counts and remove amplification bias, each PCR was spiked with synthetic inline TR CDR3 controls covering all V-J pairings. Reads were processed so that amplification and sequencing bias were reduced, and quantification was performed against synthetic TR CDR3 analogs. As for the original processing: Raw data were processed in ImmunoSEQ Analyzer, removing out-of-frame sequences and CDR3s with stop codons, and genes were named by IMGT nomenclature. Normalized Shannon entropy, defined as 1 minus Pielou's evenness, was used to summarize repertoire diversity. Two TRB sequences were counted as identical only if the two sequences had the same V gene, J gene and CDR3. Public PML clonotypes were CDR3s shared by two or more PML-onset samples but absent earlier, in controls, and in public databases. Positional CDR3 amino acid composition was analyzed in Skylign with the observed count method. Held by TCRdb, this immuneACCESS table contains in-frame sequences only and omits some clones. Under half of the omission traces to an unresolved V gene where checked; the cause of the rest is unknown. D and trimming were read from the DNA, whereas the V and J calls and clone size are those reported in that table. This sample is represented by roughly 30,000 clones; 70% to 90% of them were singletons. Together, the top ten hold approximately 1.5% of the sample.

Recombination joined TRBV15 with TRBJ1-3, with no confident D gene call. This sequence was found in a human donor with multiple sclerosis. Sequenced input: PBMCs. Here is the DNA: TGTGCCACCAGCAGAGATCTTCGGGAGAAGGGTGGAAACACCATATATTTT. It translates as CATSRDLREKGGNTIYF.